This T cell receptor beta chain stems from a study of T cell changes during pregnancy in multiple sclerosis. Using immunoSEQ multiplex PCR, the repertoire was profiled, and TCRdb retains in-frame clones only, with some absent. The repertoire holds over 30,000 clones, with roughly 89% as singletons. Between the trimmed V and J ends, which lost 5 bases and 5 bases, there was a span of 10 bases. CDR1 and CDR2 (germline): MRHNA, SNTAGT. The CDR3 extends over 13 amino acids. V and J are TRBV6-4 and TRBJ2-1; possibly TRBD2 for D (6 bases). The receptor was derived from a female donor with multiple sclerosis, enrolled in a pregnancy study. The sequencing here drew on CD8+ T cells from peripheral blood mononuclear cells, taken in the third trimester of pregnancy. The CDR3 spells CASSPTSNNEQFF. CDR3 in DNA: TGTGCCAGCAGTCCGACTAGTAACAATGAGCAGTTCTTC.